Included here is one T cell receptor beta chain sequence, with context. This CDR3 is 15 amino acids long. V trimming: 3 bases; J trimming: 3 bases; junction bases outside the gene matches: 8. Germline V gives CDR1 LNHDA, CDR2 SQIVND (reference sequence). The source of the sample is a study of blood T cell repertoires in COVID-19. Generated by immunoSEQ multiplex PCR, the TCRdb table keeps only in-frame clones and is missing some. The table lists under 250,000 clones, 70% to 85% of them singletons, with approximately 3.1% in the top ten. Sequences were obtained from PBMCs or T cells enriched from blood (not recorded which). This TCR was sampled from a woman in her sixties who had recovered from COVID-19. The chain has TRBV19 and TRBJ2-7; 7 nucleotides line up with TRBD2. The CDR3 coding sequence is TGTGCCAGTAGTATCGGGCCTAGCGGACTCTACGAGCAGTACTTC. It yields the protein CASSIGPSGLYEQYF.